These T cell receptor beta chains were read from a single sample in a study of control samples from healthy donors and cancer patients. Data came from immunoSEQ multiplex PCR; TCRdb stores just in-frame clones and leaves some out. The sample lists roughly 52,000 clones; 95% to 97% were seen once. Specimen: blood. Receptors originate from a young woman in good health. CDR3s include the opening cysteine and the closing phenylalanine or tryptophan. The order of the fields is D gene, J gene, clone size, V gene, CDR3 protein, CDR3 DNA. A D gene is named only where the DNA matches it firmly. Rows may omit the clone size; those that give it use once, few, many or a size class.

. TRBJ2-1 . TRBV11-2 CASSTPRGSYNEQFF TGTGCCAGCAGCACCCCCCGGGGTAGTTACAATGAGCAGTTCTTC
TRBD1 TRBJ1-1 . TRBV27 CASSLSRDRARLTEAFF TGTGCCAGCAGTCTCTCCCGGGACAGGGCCAGACTCACTGAAGCTTTCTTT
. TRBJ1-4 . TRBV18 CASSPDIPQGHEKLFF TGTGCCAGCTCGCCGGACATCCCCCAGGGACATGAAAAACTGTTTTTT
. TRBJ2-1 . TRBV5-1 CASSWGLPENEQFF TGCGCCAGCAGCTGGGGACTGCCGGAAAATGAGCAGTTCTTC
. TRBJ2-1 . TRBV18 CASSPTRAVSYNEQFF TGTGCCAGCTCACCGACCAGAGCGGTATCCTACAATGAGCAGTTCTTC
TRBD2 TRBJ2-1 . TRBV6-5 CASSYSGSGSGEQFF TGTGCCAGCAGTTACTCGGGTAGCGGGAGTGGTGAGCAGTTCTTC
. TRBJ1-6 few TRBV7-8 CASSLVPIKSSYNSPLHF TGTGCCAGCAGCTTAGTACCCATCAAAAGCTCCTATAATTCACCCCTCCACTTT
. TRBJ2-1 . TRBV5-6 CASSLQVPNEQFF TGTGCCAGCAGCTTGCAGGTGCCCAATGAGCAGTTCTTC
. TRBJ2-7 . TRBV4-1 CASSQDSISYEQYF TGCGCCAGCAGCCAAGATAGTATTAGCTACGAGCAGTACTTC
. TRBJ2-3 . TRBV13 CASSAARGGRSTDTQYF TGTGCCAGCAGCGCCGCGAGGGGGGGTAGGAGCACAGATACGCAGTATTTT
. TRBJ2-3 . TRBV4-1 CASSQERVDTQYF TGCGCCAGCAGCCAAGAGCGGGTAGATACGCAGTATTTT
. TRBJ1-1 . TRBV10-1 CASSESPRGNTEAFF TGCGCCAGCAGTGAGTCACCCCGGGGGAACACTGAAGCTTTCTTT
. TRBJ2-2 . TRBV11-3 CARRGAVF TGTGCCAGACGGGGAGCTGTTTTT
TRBD1 TRBJ2-1 . TRBV7-2 CASSLGGRGLNEQFF TGTGCCAGCAGCCTGGGGGGCAGGGGGCTCAATGAGCAGTTCTTC
TRBD1 TRBJ1-3 . TRBV27 CASSPGQTGNTIYF TGTGCCAGCAGTCCGGGACAGACTGGAAACACCATATATTTT
TRBD1 TRBJ1-6 . TRBV6-6 CASSDRTGGSSPLHF TGTGCCAGCAGTGACAGAACAGGGGGATCTTCACCCCTCCACTTT
TRBD1 TRBJ2-7 . TRBV6-5 CASNRDSPYEQYF TGTGCCAGTAACCGGGACAGTCCTTACGAGCAGTACTTC
TRBD1 TRBJ1-4 . TRBV18 CASSPDRQGLNEKLFF TGTGCCAGCTCACCAGATCGACAGGGCCTTAATGAAAAACTGTTTTTT
. TRBJ1-1 . TRBV19 CASSTQIRSNTEAFF TGTGCCAGTAGTACCCAAATCCGATCGAACACTGAAGCTTTCTTT
. TRBJ1-6 . TRBV6-5 CASSNWDPDSSPLHF TGTGCCAGCAGTAACTGGGACCCAGATAGCTCACCCCTCCACTTT
TRBD1 TRBJ1-1 few TRBV4-1 CASSQEDRPMSRAFF TGCGCCAGCAGCCAGGAGGACAGGCCTATGTCCCGAGCTTTCTTT
. TRBJ1-3 . TRBV30 CAWTPWGVGGNTIYF TGTGCCTGGACTCCGTGGGGGGTGGGCGGAAACACCATATATTTT
. TRBJ1-5 . TRBV28 CASRRGSNQPQHF TGTGCCAGCAGAAGGGGCAGCAATCAGCCCCAGCATTTT
. TRBJ2-6 . TRBV19 CASSISGAGANVLTF TGTGCCAGTAGTATCTCAGGAGCTGGGGCCAACGTCCTGACTTTC
TRBD2 TRBJ2-3 . TRBV9 CASSGSSGRAENTQYF TGTGCCAGCAGCGGAAGTAGCGGGAGGGCCGAAAATACGCAGTATTTT
. TRBJ1-1 medium-sized TRBV6-1 CASSEFSGIGGTEAFF TGTGCCAGCAGTGAATTCTCAGGTATTGGGGGCACTGAAGCTTTCTTT
. TRBJ2-5 . TRBV3-1/TRBV3-2 CASSQDTRGQETQYF TGTGCCAGCAGCCAAGATACCAGGGGTCAAGAGACCCAGTACTTC
. TRBJ2-7 . TRBV3-1/TRBV3-2 CASSKGAQIYEQYF TGTGCCAGCAGCAAAGGGGCGCAGATTTACGAGCAGTACTTC
. TRBJ2-1 . TRBV6-5 CASYNPAQYNEQFF TGTGCCAGCTATAACCCAGCACAATACAATGAGCAGTTCTTC
. TRBJ2-1 . TRBV9 CASSPPGRTYNEQFF TGTGCCAGCAGCCCCCCGGGACGGACCTACAATGAGCAGTTCTTC
TRBD2 TRBJ2-3 . TRBV19 CASSIIWTWTGGPSDTQYF TGTGCCAGTAGTATAATTTGGACTTGGACGGGAGGGCCTTCAGATACGCAGTATTTT
. TRBJ2-2 . TRBV6-1 CASSELGRAGELFF TGTGCCAGCAGTGAACTAGGTCGGGCCGGGGAGCTGTTTTTT
TRBD2 TRBJ2-3 . TRBV3-1/TRBV3-2 CASSQDGASGTRRTDTQYF TGTGCCAGCAGCCAAGATGGTGCTAGCGGGACGAGACGCACAGATACGCAGTATTTT
. TRBJ2-7 . TRBV2 CASSADQSYEQYF TGTGCCAGCAGTGCGGACCAATCCTACGAGCAGTACTTC
. TRBJ2-7 . TRBV27 CASSLQPLPVYEQYF TGTGCCAGCAGTTTACAACCACTCCCCGTCTACGAGCAGTACTTC
. TRBJ2-7 once TRBV27 CASSLSSRAYEQYF TGTGCCAGCAGTTTATCCTCCAGAGCCTACGAGCAGTACTTC
. TRBJ2-3 . TRBV11-2 CASSPGLIADTQYF TGTGCCAGCAGCCCGGGTCTTATCGCAGATACGCAGTATTTT
. TRBJ1-5 . TRBV6-6 CASSQTSQPQHF TGTGCCAGCAGTCAGACTAGTCAGCCCCAGCATTTT
. TRBJ2-1 once TRBV25-1 CASIHGNQYNEQFF TGTGCCAGCATTCACGGGAACCAATACAATGAGCAGTTCTTC
. TRBJ2-3 . TRBV12-3/TRBV12-4 CASSSLSPDTQYF TGTGCCAGCAGTTCTCTTAGCCCGGATACGCAGTATTTT
. TRBJ1-5 . TRBV10-3 CAISESGTLNQPQHF TGTGCCATCAGTGAGTCCGGGACCCTCAATCAGCCCCAGCATTTT
TRBD1 TRBJ1-4 . TRBV4-1 CASSQTGTGGINEKLFF TGCGCCAGCAGCCAAACCGGGACAGGGGGCATTAATGAAAAACTGTTTTTT
TRBD2 TRBJ2-7 . TRBV4-2 CASSHDSGMVFDEQYF TGTGCCAGCAGCCATGATAGCGGGATGGTCTTTGACGAGCAGTACTTC
. TRBJ2-7 . TRBV7-3 CASSFTGAGEQYF TGTGCCAGCAGCTTTACAGGGGCGGGGGAGCAGTACTTC
. TRBJ2-5 . TRBV5-4 CASSPGYKQETQYF TGTGCCAGCAGCCCTGGGTATAAACAAGAGACCCAGTACTTC